This note documents a single T cell receptor (beta chain) sequence. At one of its ends the junction is not consistent with the germline gene, which may arise from a read error. This CDR3 has 12 residues. Germline values: CDR1 SEHNR, CDR2 FQNEAQ (reference sequence). This sample is part of a study of cytomegalovirus exposure and HLA in healthy donors. The PCR ran on 60 Vbeta and 13 Jbeta primers. Sequencing used immunoSEQ multiplex PCR; TCRdb keeps in-frame clones, though not all of them. The sample records more than 100,000 clones, approximately 75% being singletons. The origin of this receptor is a male donor in good health and CMV-seronegative. The V gene is TRBV7-9, the J gene TRBJ2-3, with D uncertain. The sequencing sample was made of PBMCs. The CDR3 sequence: CSSSVTSDTQYF. CDR3 nucleotide sequence: TGTTCCAGCAGCGTGACTTCAGATACGCAGTATTTT.